Each of the 2 T cell receptor beta chains below was sequenced from the same sample in a study of T-cell memory formation after mild COVID-19. MiXCR was run by TCRdb on the 5' RACE reads, yielding one entry per CDR3 protein. This table has 250,000 to 400,000 distinct CDR3 sequences, roughly 13% appearing once. The sequenced sample consisted of PBMCs or a T cell subset sorted from them (not recorded which). All receptors derive from a man aged 18 to 35 who had mild COVID-19 (a few samples of this study predate the infection). Cell type and time point are not known.

This clonotype was recorded many times. The V and J genes are TRBV12-3 or TRBV12-4 and TRBJ2-5; D is ambiguous. The CDR3 totals 13 residues. V shed 8 bases and J shed 3 bases, with 13 bases lying between them. Here the CDR3 reads CASSLLGEETQYF. CDR3 bases: TGTGCCAGCTCCCTGCTTGGAGAAGAGACCCAGTACTTC.

This clonotype was seen a few times. V usage is TRBV12-3 or TRBV12-4 and J usage is TRBJ2-5; D is ambiguous. V was cut by 2 bases and J by 3 bases, with 16 bases left in between. CDR3 length equals 16 residues. CDR3 nucleotides: TGTGCCAGCAGTTTAAGTCTGCTGCCGGGTAAAGAGACCCAGTACTTC. Its translation: CASSLSLLPGKETQYF.